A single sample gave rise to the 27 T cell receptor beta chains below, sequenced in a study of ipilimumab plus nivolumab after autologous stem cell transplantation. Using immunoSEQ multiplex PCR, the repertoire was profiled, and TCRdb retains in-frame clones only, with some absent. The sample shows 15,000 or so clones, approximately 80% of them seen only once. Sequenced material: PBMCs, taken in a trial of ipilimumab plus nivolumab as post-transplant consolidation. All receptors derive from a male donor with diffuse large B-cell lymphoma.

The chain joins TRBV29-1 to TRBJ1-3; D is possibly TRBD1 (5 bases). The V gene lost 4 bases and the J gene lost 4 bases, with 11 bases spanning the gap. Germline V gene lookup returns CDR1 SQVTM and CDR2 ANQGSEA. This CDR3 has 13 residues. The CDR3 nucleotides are TGCAGCGTTGGTGGGACTCAGGGAAACACCATATATTTT. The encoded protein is CSVGGTQGNTIYF.

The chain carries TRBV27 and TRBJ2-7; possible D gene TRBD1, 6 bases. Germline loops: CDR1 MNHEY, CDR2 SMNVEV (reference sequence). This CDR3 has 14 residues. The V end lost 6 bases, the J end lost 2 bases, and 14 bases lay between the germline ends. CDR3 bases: TGTGCCAGCAGCCCCCTCGACAGGACCTACGAGCAGTACTTC. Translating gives CASSPLDRTYEQYF.

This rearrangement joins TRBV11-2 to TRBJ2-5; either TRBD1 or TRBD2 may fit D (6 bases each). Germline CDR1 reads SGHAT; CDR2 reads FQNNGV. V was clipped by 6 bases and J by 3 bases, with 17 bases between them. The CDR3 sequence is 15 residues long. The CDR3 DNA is TGTGCCAGCAGTTATGGGAGGCAGGGGAAAGAGACCCAGTACTTC. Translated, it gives CASSYGRQGKETQYF. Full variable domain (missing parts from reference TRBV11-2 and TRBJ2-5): EAGVAQSPRYKIIEKRQSVAFWCNPISGHATLYWYQQILGQGPKLLIQFQNNGVVDDSQLPKDRFSAERLKGVDSTLKIQPAKLEDSAVYLCASSYGRQGKETQYFGPGTRLLVL.

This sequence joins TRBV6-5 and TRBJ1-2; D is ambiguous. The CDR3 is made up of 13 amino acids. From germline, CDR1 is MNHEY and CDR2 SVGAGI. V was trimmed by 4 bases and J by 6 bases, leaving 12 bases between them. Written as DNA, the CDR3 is TGTGCCAGCAGTTTGGACTCGCGGAATGGCTACACCTTC. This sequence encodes CASSLDSRNGYTF.

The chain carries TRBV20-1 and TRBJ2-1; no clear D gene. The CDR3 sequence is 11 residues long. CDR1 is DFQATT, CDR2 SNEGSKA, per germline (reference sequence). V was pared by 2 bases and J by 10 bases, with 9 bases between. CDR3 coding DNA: TGCAGTGCTAGACCCAGAGAAGAGCAGTTCTTC. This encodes CSARPREEQFF.

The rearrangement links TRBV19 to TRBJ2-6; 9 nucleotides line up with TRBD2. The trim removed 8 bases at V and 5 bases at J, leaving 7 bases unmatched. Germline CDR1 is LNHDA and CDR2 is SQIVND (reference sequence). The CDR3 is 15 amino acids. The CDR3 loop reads CASSGLAPRANVLTF. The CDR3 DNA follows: TGTGCCAGTTCAGGACTAGCGCCTAGGGCCAACGTCCTGACTTTC.

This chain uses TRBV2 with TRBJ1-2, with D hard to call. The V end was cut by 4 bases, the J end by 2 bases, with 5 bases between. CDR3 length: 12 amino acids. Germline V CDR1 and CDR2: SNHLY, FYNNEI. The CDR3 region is CASSGRNYGYTF. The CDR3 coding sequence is TGTGCCAGCAGTGGACGAAACTATGGCTACACCTTC.

CDR3 in amino acids: CASSISPSTDTQYF. CDR3 DNA: TGTGCCAGTAGTATTAGTCCGAGCACAGATACGCAGTATTTT. The rearrangement uses TRBV19 and TRBJ2-3; no firm D call. Between the trimmed V and J ends, which lost 3 bases and 0 bases, there was a span of 7 bases. The germline gives CDR1 LNHDA, CDR2 SQIVND (reference sequence). This CDR3 has 14 amino acids.

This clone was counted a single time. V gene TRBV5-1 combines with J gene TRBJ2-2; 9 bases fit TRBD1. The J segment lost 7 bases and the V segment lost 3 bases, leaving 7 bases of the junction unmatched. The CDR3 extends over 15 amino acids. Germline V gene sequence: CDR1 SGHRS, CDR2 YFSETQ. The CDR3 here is CASSSGQGFGGELFF. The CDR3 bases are TGCGCCAGCAGCTCGGGACAGGGATTCGGCGGGGAGCTGTTTTTT.

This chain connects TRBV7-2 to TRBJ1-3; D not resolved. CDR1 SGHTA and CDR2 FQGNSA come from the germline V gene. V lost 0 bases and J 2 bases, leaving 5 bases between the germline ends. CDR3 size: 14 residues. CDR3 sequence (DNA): TGTGCCAGCAGCTTAGCGCAGGCTGGAAACACCATATATTTT. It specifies CASSLAQAGNTIYF.

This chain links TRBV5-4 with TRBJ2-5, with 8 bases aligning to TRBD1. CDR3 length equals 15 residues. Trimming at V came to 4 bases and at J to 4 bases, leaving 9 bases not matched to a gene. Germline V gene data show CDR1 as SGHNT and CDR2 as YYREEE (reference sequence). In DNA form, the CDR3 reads TGTGCCAGCAGCCGGGCGAGAGGACAGGGAGAGACCCAGTACTTC. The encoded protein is CASSRARGQGETQYF.

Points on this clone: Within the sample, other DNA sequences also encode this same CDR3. CDR3 amino acids: CASSPRQGRTEAFF. Written as DNA, the CDR3 is TGTGCCAGCAGCCCGCGACAGGGTCGGACTGAAGCTTTCTTT. The chain has TRBV6-6 and TRBJ1-1, with TRBD1 matching 7 bases. The CDR3 totals 14 residues. Germline-derived CDR1 and CDR2 are MNHNY and SVGAGI (reference sequence). The V gene end was trimmed by 6 bases and the J gene end by 5 bases; junction bases not matched to a gene: 9.

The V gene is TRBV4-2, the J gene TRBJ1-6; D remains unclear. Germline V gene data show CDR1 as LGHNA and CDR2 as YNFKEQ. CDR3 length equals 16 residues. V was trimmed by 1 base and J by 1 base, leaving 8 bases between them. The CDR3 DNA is TGTGCCAGCAGCCAAGGAGGGTTTTCCTATAATTCACCCCTCCACTTT. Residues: CASSQGGFSYNSPLHF.

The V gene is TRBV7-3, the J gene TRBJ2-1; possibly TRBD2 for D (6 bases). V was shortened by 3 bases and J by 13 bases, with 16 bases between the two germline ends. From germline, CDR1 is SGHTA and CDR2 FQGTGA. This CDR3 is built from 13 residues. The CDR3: CASSLTRDGFQFF. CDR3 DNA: TGTGCCAGCAGCTTGACTAGGGATGGATTTCAGTTCTTC. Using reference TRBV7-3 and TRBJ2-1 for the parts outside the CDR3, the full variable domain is GAGVSQTPSNKVTEKGKYVELRCDPISGHTALYWYRQSLGQGPEFLIYFQGTGAADDSGLPNDRFFAVRPEGSVSTLKIQRTERGDSAVYLCASSLTRDGFQFFGPGTRLTVL.

CDR3 bases: TGTGCCAGCAGCTTATTGGGGGGCGAGGACGAGCAGTACTTC. It yields the protein CASSLLGGEDEQYF. This sequence joins TRBV7-9 and TRBJ2-7, with D perhaps assigned TRBD1 or TRBD2 (6 bases each). The CDR3 sequence is 14 residues long. Germline V gene sequence: CDR1 SEHNR, CDR2 FQNEAQ (reference sequence). V lost 2 bases, J lost 5 bases, and 13 bases lay in between.

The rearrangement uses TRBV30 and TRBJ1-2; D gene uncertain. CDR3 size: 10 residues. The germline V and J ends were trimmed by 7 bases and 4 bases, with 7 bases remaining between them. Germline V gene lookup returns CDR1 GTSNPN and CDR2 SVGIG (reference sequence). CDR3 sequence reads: CALAPYGYTF. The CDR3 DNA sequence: TGTGCCTTGGCACCCTATGGCTACACCTTC.

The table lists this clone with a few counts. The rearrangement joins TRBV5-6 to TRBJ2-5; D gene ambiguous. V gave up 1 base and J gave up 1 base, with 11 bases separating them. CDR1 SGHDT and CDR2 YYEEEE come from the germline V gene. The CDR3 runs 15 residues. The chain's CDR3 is CASSLYLGRQETQYF. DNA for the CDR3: TGTGCCAGCAGCTTGTATCTCGGACGCCAAGAGACCCAGTACTTC.

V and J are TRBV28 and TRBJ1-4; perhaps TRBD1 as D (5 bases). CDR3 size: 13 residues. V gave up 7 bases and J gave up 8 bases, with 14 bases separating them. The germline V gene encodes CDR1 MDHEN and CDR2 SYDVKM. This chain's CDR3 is CASITGTGEKLFF. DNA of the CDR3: TGTGCCAGCATCACAGGTACTGGAGAAAAACTGTTTTTT. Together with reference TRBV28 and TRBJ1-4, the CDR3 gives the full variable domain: DVKVTQSSRYLVKRTGEKVFLECVQDMDHENMFWYRQDPGLGLRLIYFSYDVKMKEKGDIPEGYSVSREKKERFSLILESASTNQTSMYLCASITGTGEKLFFGSGTQLSVL.

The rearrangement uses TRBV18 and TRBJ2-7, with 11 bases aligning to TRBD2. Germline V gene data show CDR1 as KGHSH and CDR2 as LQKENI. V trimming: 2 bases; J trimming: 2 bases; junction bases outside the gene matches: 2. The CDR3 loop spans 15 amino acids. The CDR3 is CASSPGTSGTYEQYF. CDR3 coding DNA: TGTGCCAGCTCACCAGGGACTAGCGGAACCTACGAGCAGTACTTC.

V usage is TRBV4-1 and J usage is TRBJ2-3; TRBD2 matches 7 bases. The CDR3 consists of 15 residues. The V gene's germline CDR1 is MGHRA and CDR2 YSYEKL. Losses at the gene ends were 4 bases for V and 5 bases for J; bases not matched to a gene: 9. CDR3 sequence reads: CASSPSVGGGDTQYF. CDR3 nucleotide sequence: TGCGCCAGCAGCCCCTCGGTGGGGGGGGGAGATACGCAGTATTTT.

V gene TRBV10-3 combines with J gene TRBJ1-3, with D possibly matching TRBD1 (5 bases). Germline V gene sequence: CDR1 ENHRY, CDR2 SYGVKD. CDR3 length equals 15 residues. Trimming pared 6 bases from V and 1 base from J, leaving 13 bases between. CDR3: CAISPGEISGNTIYF. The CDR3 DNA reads TGTGCCATCAGCCCGGGGGAAATTTCTGGAAACACCATATATTTT.

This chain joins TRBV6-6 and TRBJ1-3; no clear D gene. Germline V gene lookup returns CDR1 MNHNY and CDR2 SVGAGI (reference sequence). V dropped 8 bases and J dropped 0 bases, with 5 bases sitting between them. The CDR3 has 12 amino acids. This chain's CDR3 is CASAISGNTIYF. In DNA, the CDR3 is TGTGCCAGCGCAATCTCTGGAAACACCATATATTTT.

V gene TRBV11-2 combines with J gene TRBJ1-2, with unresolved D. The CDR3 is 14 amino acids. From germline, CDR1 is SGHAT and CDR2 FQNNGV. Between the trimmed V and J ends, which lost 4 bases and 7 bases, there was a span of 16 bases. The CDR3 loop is CASSSISGGSGYTF. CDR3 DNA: TGTGCCAGCAGCTCTATCAGTGGAGGGAGTGGCTACACCTTC.

The DNA of the CDR3 is TGTGCCAGCAGCTTCTACCGGAAGGAGACAGATACGCAGTATTTT. Protein sequence: CASSFYRKETDTQYF. V and J are TRBV7-9 and TRBJ2-3; D is unclear. The CDR3 loop spans 15 amino acids. The germline V and J ends were trimmed by 3 bases and 3 bases, with 13 bases remaining between them. Germline lookup yields CDR1 SEHNR and CDR2 FQNEAQ (reference sequence).

Here the CDR3 reads CASSYSKSGDNSPLHF. The CDR3, as DNA: TGTGCCAGCAGTTACTCGAAATCTGGGGATAATTCACCCCTCCACTTT. The V and J genes are TRBV6-5 and TRBJ1-6, with no clear D. CDR1 MNHEY and CDR2 SVGAGI come from the germline V gene. This CDR3 is built from 16 residues. The V end lost 0 bases, the J end lost 5 bases, and 11 bases lay between the germline ends.

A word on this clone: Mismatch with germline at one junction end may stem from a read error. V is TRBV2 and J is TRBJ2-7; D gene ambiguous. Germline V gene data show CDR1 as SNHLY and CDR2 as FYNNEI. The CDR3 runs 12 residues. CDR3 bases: TGTGCCAGCAGAGAAGGGCCCTACGAGCAGTACTTC. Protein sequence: CASREGPYEQYF.

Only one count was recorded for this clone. The CDR3 DNA is TGTGCCAGCAGCTTTGGCTTTTCCGGGACAGAGCCCTTCTCCTATAATTCACCCCTCCACTTT. Its protein product is CASSFGFSGTEPFSYNSPLHF. The gene calls are TRBV12-1 and TRBJ1-6; the table gives TRBD1 as D, unverified against the DNA. TRBV12-1 represents a pseudogene. The CDR3 length is 21 residues.